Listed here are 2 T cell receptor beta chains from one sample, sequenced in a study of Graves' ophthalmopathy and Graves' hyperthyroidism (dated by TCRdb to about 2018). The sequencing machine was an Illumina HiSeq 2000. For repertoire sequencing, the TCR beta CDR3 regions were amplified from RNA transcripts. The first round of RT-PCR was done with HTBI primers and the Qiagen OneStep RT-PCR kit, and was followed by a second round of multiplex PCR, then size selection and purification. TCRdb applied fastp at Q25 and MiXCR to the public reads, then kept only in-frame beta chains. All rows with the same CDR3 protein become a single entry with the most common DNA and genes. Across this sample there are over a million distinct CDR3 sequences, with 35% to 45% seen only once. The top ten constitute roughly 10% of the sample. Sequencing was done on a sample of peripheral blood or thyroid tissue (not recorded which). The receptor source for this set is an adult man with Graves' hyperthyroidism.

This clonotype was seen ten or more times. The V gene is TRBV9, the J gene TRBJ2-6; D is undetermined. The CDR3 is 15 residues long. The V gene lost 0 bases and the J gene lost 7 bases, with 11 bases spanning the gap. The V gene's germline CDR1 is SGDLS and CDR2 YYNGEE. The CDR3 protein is CASSVVGNGANVLTF. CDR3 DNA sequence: TGTGCCAGCAGCGTAGTAGGGAATGGTGCCAACGTCCTGACTTTC. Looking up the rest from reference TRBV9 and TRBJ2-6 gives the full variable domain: DSGVTQTPKHLITATGQRVTLRCSPRSGDLSVYWYQQSLDQGLQFLIQYYNGEERAKGNILERFSAQQFPDLHSELNLSSLELGDSALYFCASSVVGNGANVLTFGAGSRLTVL.

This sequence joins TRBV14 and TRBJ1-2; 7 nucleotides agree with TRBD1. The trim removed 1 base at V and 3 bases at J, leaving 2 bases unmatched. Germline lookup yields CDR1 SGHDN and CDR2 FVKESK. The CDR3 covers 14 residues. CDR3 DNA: TGTGCCAGCAGCCAAGTCAGGGGGTACTATGGCTACACCTTC. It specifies CASSQVRGYYGYTF. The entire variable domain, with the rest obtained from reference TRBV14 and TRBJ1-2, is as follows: EAGVTQFPSHSVIEKGQTVTLRCDPISGHDNLYWYRRVMGKEIKFLLHFVKESKQDESGMPNNRFLAERTGGTYSTLKVQPAELEDSGVYFCASSQVRGYYGYTFGSGTRLTVV.